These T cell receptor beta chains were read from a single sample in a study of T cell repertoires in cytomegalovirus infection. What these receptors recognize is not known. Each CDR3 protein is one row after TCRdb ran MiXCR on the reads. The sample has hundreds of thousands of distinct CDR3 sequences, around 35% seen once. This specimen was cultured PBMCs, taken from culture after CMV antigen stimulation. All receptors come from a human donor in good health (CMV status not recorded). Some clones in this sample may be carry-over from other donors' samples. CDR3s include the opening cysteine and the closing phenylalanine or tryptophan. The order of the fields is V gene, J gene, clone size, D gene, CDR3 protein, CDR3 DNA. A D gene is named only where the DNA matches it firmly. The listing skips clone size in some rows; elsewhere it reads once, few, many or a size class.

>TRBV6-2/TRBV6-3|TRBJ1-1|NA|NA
CASSPRIEALNTEAFF
TGTGCCAGCAGTCCCCGGATCGAGGCCCTGAACACTGAAGCTTTCTTT
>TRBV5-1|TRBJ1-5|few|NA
CASSRTGIGQPQHF
TGCGCCAGCAGCCGCACAGGGATCGGTCAGCCCCAGCATTTT
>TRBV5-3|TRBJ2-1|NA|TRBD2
CASSSPGTIVDEQFF
TGTGCCAGCAGCTCACCCGGGACTATTGTGGATGAGCAGTTCTTC
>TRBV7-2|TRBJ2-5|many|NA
CASNRDPQETQYF
TGTGCCAGCAATCGGGACCCTCAAGAGACCCAGTACTTC
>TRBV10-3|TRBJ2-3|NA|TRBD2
CAISESMAGVTDTQYF
TGTGCCATCAGTGAGTCGATGGCGGGAGTGACAGATACGCAGTATTTT
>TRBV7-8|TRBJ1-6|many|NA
CASSLLAEGQGSPLHF
TGTGCCAGCAGCTTACTGGCCGAAGGGCAGGGCTCACCCCTCCACTTT
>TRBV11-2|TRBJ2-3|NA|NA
CASSLAGGGVTYF
TGTGCCAGCAGCTTAGCCGGTGGAGGGGTTACGTATTTT
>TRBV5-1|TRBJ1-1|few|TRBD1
CASSLGLQGASEAFF
TGCGCCAGCAGCTTGGGACTACAGGGGGCTAGTGAAGCTTTCTTT
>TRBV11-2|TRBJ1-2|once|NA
CASSFAGAVGYTF
TGTGCCAGCAGCTTCGCGGGGGCGGTTGGCTACACCTTC
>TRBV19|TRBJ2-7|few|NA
CASSPSGLSNYEQYF
TGTGCCAGTAGTCCCTCGGGACTCTCCAACTACGAGCAGTACTTC
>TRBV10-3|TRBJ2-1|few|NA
CAISESETNYNEQFF
TGTGCTATCAGTGAGTCTGAGACTAACTACAATGAGCAGTTCTTC
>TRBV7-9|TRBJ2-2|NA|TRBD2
CASSLASGSIGTGELFF
TGTGCCAGCAGCTTGGCTAGCGGGAGTATTGGCACCGGGGAGCTGTTTTTT
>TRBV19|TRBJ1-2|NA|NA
CASRSADGYTF
TGTGCCAGCAGGTCGGCGGATGGCTACACCTTC
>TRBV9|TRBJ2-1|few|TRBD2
CASSPRLAEYNEQFF
TGTGCCAGCAGCCCAAGACTAGCGGAGTACAATGAGCAGTTCTTC
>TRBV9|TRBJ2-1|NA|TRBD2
CASSVRWSGSNNEQFF
TGTGCCAGCAGCGTAAGGTGGAGCGGGAGTAACAATGAGCAGTTCTTC
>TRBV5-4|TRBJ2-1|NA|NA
CASSLLGFSYNEQFF
TGTGCCAGCAGCTTGTTGGGATTCTCCTACAATGAGCAGTTCTTC
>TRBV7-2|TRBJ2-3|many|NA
CASSPQEGTQYF
TGTGCCAGCAGCCCGCAAGAGGGTACGCAGTATTTT
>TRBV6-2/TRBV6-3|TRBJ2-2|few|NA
CASSKSRDLNTGELFF
TGTGCCAGCAGTAAATCCCGGGACTTGAACACCGGGGAGCTGTTTTTT
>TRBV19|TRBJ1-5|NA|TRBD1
CASTNTGVKSNQPQHF
TGTGCCAGTACCAATACAGGGGTAAAGAGCAATCAGCCCCAGCATTTT
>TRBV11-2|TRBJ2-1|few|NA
CASSLSPQKNYNEQFF
TGTGCCAGCAGCTTATCGCCCCAAAAGAACTACAATGAGCAGTTCTTC
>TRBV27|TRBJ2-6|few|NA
CASSLFSGANVLTF
TGTGCCAGCAGTTTATTCTCTGGGGCCAACGTCCTGACTTTC
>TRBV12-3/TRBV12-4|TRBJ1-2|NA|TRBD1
CASSLTTGQAPYGYTF
TGTGCCAGCAGTTTAACAACGGGACAGGCGCCTTATGGCTACACCTTC
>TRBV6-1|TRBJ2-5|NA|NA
CASITPGTQETQYF
TGTGCCAGCATCACCCCCGGGACCCAAGAGACCCAGTACTTC
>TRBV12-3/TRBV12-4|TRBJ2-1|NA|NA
CASSLKGGSYNEQFF
TGTGCCAGCAGTTTAAAAGGAGGCTCCTACAATGAGCAGTTCTTC
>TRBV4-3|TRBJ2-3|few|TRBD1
CASSQAPPGQGTDTQYF
TGCGCCAGCAGCCAAGCCCCTCCGGGACAGGGGACAGATACGCAGTATTTT
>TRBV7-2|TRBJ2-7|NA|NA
CASSQGRGVSYEQYF
TGTGCCAGCAGCCAAGGACGAGGTGTCTCCTACGAGCAGTACTTC
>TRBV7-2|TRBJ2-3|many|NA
CASSLAVVADRTDTQYF
TGTGCCAGCAGCTTAGCCGTCGTAGCGGATCGCACAGATACGCAGTATTTT
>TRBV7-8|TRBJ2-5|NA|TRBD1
CASSLGQGRDQYF
TGTGCCAGCAGCCTAGGACAGGGGAGGGACCAGTACTTC